Listed below are T cell receptor beta chains from one sample, sequenced in a study of OX40 agonist ivuxolimab in advanced cancers. Profiled with immunoSEQ multiplex PCR; TCRdb holds only in-frame clones, not every one. In the table there are around 84,000 clones, 94% of which are singletons. Sequenced material: CD4+ or CD8+ T cells sorted from blood, taken in a trial of the OX40 agonist ivuxolimab. These receptors were collected from an adult with an advanced solid tumor such as melanoma, head and neck, liver or kidney cancer. Each CDR3 is given with its conserved first and last residue. Each record gives: D gene, clone size, V gene, J gene, CDR3 protein, CDR3 DNA. A D gene is named only where the DNA matches it firmly. Clone sizes are given selectively: once, few, many, or a class where the clone is expanded.

d_call: TRBD2; clone_size: few; v_call: TRBV19; j_call: TRBJ2-7; cdr3_aa: CASSAMGTSGSYEQYF; cdr3_nt: TGTGCCAGTAGTGCCATGGGGACTAGCGGCTCCTACGAGCAGTACTTC
d_call: -; clone_size: -; v_call: TRBV9; j_call: TRBJ2-1; cdr3_aa: CASNDAYNEQFF; cdr3_nt: TGTGCCAGCAACGACGCATACAATGAGCAGTTCTTC
d_call: -; clone_size: once; v_call: TRBV15; j_call: TRBJ2-5; cdr3_aa: CATSRGLTSREETQYF; cdr3_nt: TGTGCCACCAGCAGAGGCCTTACTAGCAGAGAAGAGACCCAGTACTTC
d_call: -; clone_size: few; v_call: TRBV19; j_call: TRBJ1-5; cdr3_aa: CASSTYRGVNQPQHF; cdr3_nt: TGTGCCAGTAGTACCTACCGGGGGGTAAATCAGCCCCAGCATTTT
d_call: TRBD1; clone_size: -; v_call: TRBV13; j_call: TRBJ2-1; cdr3_aa: CASSQIGTVEQFF; cdr3_nt: TGTGCCAGCAGCCAGATTGGGACAGTTGAGCAGTTCTTC
d_call: -; clone_size: -; v_call: TRBV12-2; j_call: TRBJ2-7; cdr3_aa: CASRAGLAGGVSYEQYF; cdr3_nt: TGTGCAAGTCGCGCCGGGCTAGCGGGAGGTGTCTCCTACGAGCAGTACTTC
d_call: -; clone_size: -; v_call: TRBV19; j_call: TRBJ2-4; cdr3_aa: CASSSRTLNIQYF; cdr3_nt: TGTGCCAGTAGTTCGAGGACGTTAAACATTCAGTACTTC
d_call: -; clone_size: -; v_call: TRBV9; j_call: TRBJ1-5; cdr3_aa: CASSVGTLEKEPQHF; cdr3_nt: TGTGCCAGCAGCGTAGGGACCTTAGAGAAGGAGCCCCAGCATTTT
d_call: -; clone_size: -; v_call: TRBV7-8; j_call: TRBJ2-7; cdr3_aa: CASSLDPGVSYEQYF; cdr3_nt: TGTGCCAGCAGCTTAGATCCGGGAGTCTCCTACGAGCAGTACTTC
d_call: TRBD2; clone_size: -; v_call: TRBV19; j_call: TRBJ2-1; cdr3_aa: CASSTDGLASNEQFF; cdr3_nt: TGTGCCAGTAGTACAGATGGACTAGCTTCTAATGAGCAGTTCTTC
d_call: -; clone_size: -; v_call: TRBV23-1; j_call: TRBJ2-7; cdr3_aa: CASSQSYRDEQYF; cdr3_nt: TGCGCCAGCAGTCAATCATACAGGGACGAGCAGTACTTC
d_call: TRBD2; clone_size: -; v_call: TRBV13; j_call: TRBJ2-2; cdr3_aa: CASSLASGRRTGELFF; cdr3_nt: TGTGCCAGCAGCTTAGCCAGCGGGAGGAGAACCGGGGAGCTGTTTTTT
d_call: -; clone_size: -; v_call: TRBV9; j_call: TRBJ1-2; cdr3_aa: CASSPSSPAYGYTF; cdr3_nt: TGTGCCAGCAGCCCCTCCTCGCCGGCCTATGGCTACACCTTC
d_call: TRBD1; clone_size: -; v_call: TRBV7-9; j_call: TRBJ1-1; cdr3_aa: CASSQGASDAEAFF; cdr3_nt: TGTGCCAGCAGCCAGGGGGCGTCAGACGCTGAAGCTTTCTTT
d_call: -; clone_size: -; v_call: TRBV5-1; j_call: TRBJ2-1; cdr3_aa: CASSAGWSTYNEQFF; cdr3_nt: TGCGCCAGCAGTGCCGGGTGGAGTACCTACAATGAGCAGTTCTTC
d_call: -; clone_size: once; v_call: TRBV5-4; j_call: TRBJ2-7; cdr3_aa: CASSYSRGTSEQYF; cdr3_nt: TGTGCCAGCAGTTACAGCCGGGGGACCTCCGAGCAGTACTTC
d_call: TRBD1; clone_size: -; v_call: TRBV14; j_call: TRBJ1-2; cdr3_aa: CASSQTGGFGYTF; cdr3_nt: TGTGCCAGCAGCCAGACAGGGGGTTTCGGTTACACCTTC
d_call: -; clone_size: -; v_call: TRBV10-3; j_call: TRBJ2-7; cdr3_aa: CAISEVIYEQYF; cdr3_nt: TGTGCCATCAGTGAGGTGATCTACGAGCAGTACTTC
d_call: -; clone_size: -; v_call: TRBV7-2; j_call: TRBJ1-2; cdr3_aa: CASSLGTRRAVPNYGYTF; cdr3_nt: TGTGCCAGCAGCTTAGGAACCCGCCGGGCCGTCCCTAACTATGGCTACACCTTC
d_call: TRBD2; clone_size: -; v_call: TRBV27; j_call: TRBJ2-1; cdr3_aa: CASSLFGTSGVNEQFF; cdr3_nt: TGTGCCAGCAGTTTATTCGGGACTAGCGGAGTCAATGAGCAGTTCTTC
d_call: -; clone_size: -; v_call: TRBV28; j_call: TRBJ2-7; cdr3_aa: CASSLGGETVEQYF; cdr3_nt: TGTGCCAGCAGTTTGGGCGGGGAAACGGTCGAGCAGTACTTC
d_call: TRBD2; clone_size: -; v_call: TRBV4-3; j_call: TRBJ2-7; cdr3_aa: CASSQERLAGEQYF; cdr3_nt: TGCGCCAGCAGCCAAGAGCGCCTAGCGGGAGAGCAGTACTTC
d_call: TRBD1; clone_size: -; v_call: TRBV6-1; j_call: TRBJ2-1; cdr3_aa: CASSEDRGSYNEQFF; cdr3_nt: TGTGCCAGCAGTGAGGACAGGGGCTCCTACAATGAGCAGTTCTTC
d_call: -; clone_size: -; v_call: TRBV11-2; j_call: TRBJ2-1; cdr3_aa: CASQEAAAYNEQFF; cdr3_nt: TGTGCCAGTCAGGAGGCGGCTGCCTACAATGAGCAGTTCTTC
d_call: -; clone_size: -; v_call: TRBV29-1; j_call: TRBJ2-7; cdr3_aa: CSVGANEQYF; cdr3_nt: TGCAGCGTTGGAGCGAACGAGCAGTACTTC
d_call: -; clone_size: -; v_call: TRBV2; j_call: TRBJ2-3; cdr3_aa: CASKGGTDTQYF; cdr3_nt: TGTGCCAGCAAAGGGGGAACAGATACGCAGTATTTT
d_call: -; clone_size: -; v_call: TRBV5-1; j_call: TRBJ2-1; cdr3_aa: CASSLDGRLYNEQFF; cdr3_nt: TGCGCCAGCAGCTTGGATGGGCGCCTCTACAATGAGCAGTTCTTC
d_call: -; clone_size: few; v_call: TRBV7-2; j_call: TRBJ2-1; cdr3_aa: CASSSINEQFF; cdr3_nt: TGTGCCAGCAGCTCTATCAATGAGCAGTTCTTC
d_call: -; clone_size: -; v_call: TRBV9; j_call: TRBJ1-2; cdr3_aa: CASSVARAGYGYTF; cdr3_nt: TGTGCCAGCAGCGTAGCTCGGGCAGGGTATGGCTACACCTTC
d_call: -; clone_size: -; v_call: TRBV5-4; j_call: TRBJ1-2; cdr3_aa: CAYGAELYGYTF; cdr3_nt: TGTGCCTATGGAGCTGAACTCTATGGCTACACCTTC
d_call: -; clone_size: -; v_call: TRBV27; j_call: TRBJ1-5; cdr3_aa: CASSLNSGYVGNQPQHF; cdr3_nt: TGTGCCAGCAGTTTAAATTCGGGATATGTGGGCAATCAGCCCCAGCATTTT
d_call: -; clone_size: -; v_call: TRBV13; j_call: TRBJ2-7; cdr3_aa: CASSLRDSGYEQYF; cdr3_nt: TGTGCCAGCAGCCTCCGGGACTCAGGCTACGAGCAGTACTTC
d_call: TRBD1; clone_size: -; v_call: TRBV5-1; j_call: TRBJ2-1; cdr3_aa: CASSQGQIDNEQFF; cdr3_nt: TGCGCCAGCAGCCAGGGACAGATCGACAATGAGCAGTTCTTC
d_call: TRBD1; clone_size: -; v_call: TRBV6-6; j_call: TRBJ2-2; cdr3_aa: CASSYIVRGPTGELFF; cdr3_nt: TGTGCCAGCAGTTATATCGTCAGGGGGCCCACCGGGGAGCTGTTTTTT
d_call: TRBD2; clone_size: -; v_call: TRBV5-6; j_call: TRBJ2-7; cdr3_aa: CASSPGGLDKQYF; cdr3_nt: TGTGCCAGCAGCCCGGGGGGGTTAGACAAGCAGTACTTC
d_call: -; clone_size: -; v_call: TRBV5-4; j_call: TRBJ1-2; cdr3_aa: CASSLAPDGSYYGYTF; cdr3_nt: TGTGCCAGCAGCTTGGCCCCGGACGGGTCTTACTATGGCTACACCTTC
d_call: -; clone_size: -; v_call: TRBV9; j_call: TRBJ2-3; cdr3_aa: CASSVVGKDTQYF; cdr3_nt: TGTGCCAGCAGCGTAGTGGGCAAAGATACGCAGTATTTT
d_call: -; clone_size: few; v_call: TRBV2; j_call: TRBJ2-4; cdr3_aa: CASSDLGQGGDIQYF; cdr3_nt: TGTGCCAGCAGTGATTTAGGACAGGGAGGGGACATTCAGTACTTC
d_call: -; clone_size: -; v_call: TRBV10-2; j_call: TRBJ1-2; cdr3_aa: CASSESKGPNYGYTF; cdr3_nt: TGCGCCAGCAGTGAGTCGAAGGGGCCGAACTATGGCTACACCTTC
d_call: -; clone_size: few; v_call: TRBV30; j_call: TRBJ1-1; cdr3_aa: CAWDPGTEAFF; cdr3_nt: TGTGCCTGGGACCCGGGGACTGAAGCTTTCTTT
d_call: -; clone_size: -; v_call: TRBV28; j_call: TRBJ1-3; cdr3_aa: CASSPQGSGSTIYF; cdr3_nt: TGTGCCAGCAGTCCACAGGGTTCTGGAAGCACCATATATTTT
d_call: -; clone_size: -; v_call: TRBV6-6; j_call: TRBJ1-4; cdr3_aa: CASISGRLNEKLFF; cdr3_nt: TGTGCCAGCATCTCGGGGCGTCTTAATGAAAAACTGTTTTTT
d_call: TRBD2; clone_size: -; v_call: TRBV29-1; j_call: TRBJ2-1; cdr3_aa: CSGTPAGGISYNEQFF; cdr3_nt: TGCAGCGGAACCCCAGCGGGAGGCATCTCCTACAATGAGCAGTTCTTC
d_call: -; clone_size: -; v_call: TRBV7-9; j_call: TRBJ2-1; cdr3_aa: CASSPITSSVFF; cdr3_nt: TGTGCCAGCAGCCCGATAACTAGCAGCGTGTTCTTC
d_call: TRBD1; clone_size: -; v_call: TRBV5-8; j_call: TRBJ1-2; cdr3_aa: CASSSPGTDGYTF; cdr3_nt: TGTGCCAGCAGCTCTCCCGGGACAGATGGCTACACCTTC
d_call: -; clone_size: -; v_call: TRBV2; j_call: TRBJ2-1; cdr3_aa: CASSHPNNEQFF; cdr3_nt: TGTGCCAGCAGCCACCCCAACAATGAGCAGTTCTTC
d_call: -; clone_size: -; v_call: TRBV4-3; j_call: TRBJ2-7; cdr3_aa: CASSLARIGYEQYF; cdr3_nt: TGCGCCAGCAGCCTCGCCAGGATAGGTTACGAGCAGTACTTC